This T cell receptor beta chain is from a study of CD8 T cells in ankylosing spondylitis. On this clonotype: Its antigen is unknown.

Findings and caveats of the study: Ankylosing spondylitis blood seemed to carry a telltale TCR beta motif made of under 10 highly homologous variants. Researchers report that disease-linked clones proved CD8+ and relatively rare in peripheral blood. In ankylosing spondylitis patients, matched synovial fluid reportedly showed significant enrichment of disease-linked clones.

Making use of molecular barcodes, quantitative 5'-RACE generated TCR beta libraries. TCRdb reprocessed the 5' RACE reads via MiXCR and lists one record per CDR3 protein. The sample holds about 800,000 distinct CDR3 sequences, 10% to 15% seen once. Trimming cost V 0 bases and J 3 bases, with 15 bases left between them. Germline CDR1 and CDR2: SGHRS and YFSETQ. The length of the CDR3 is 16 residues. The chain joins TRBV5-1 to TRBJ2-5; D unresolved. The specimen sequenced was blood, either unsorted or a sorted T cell fraction (not recorded which). The receptor was isolated from a male donor with ankylosing spondylitis. CDR3 in DNA: TGCGCCAGCAGCTTGGGACCAACCACAGCCGAAGAGACCCAGTACTTC. This encodes CASSLGPTTAEETQYF.